The clone carrying this T cell receptor beta chain was observed a single time. As yet, its antigen is unknown. The CDR3 covers 14 residues. Per the germline V gene, CDR1 is SGHTA and CDR2 is FQGTGA. The junction had 5 bases not matched to a gene; V was cut back by 4 bases and J by 6 bases. The data originate from a study of T cells in pancreatic ductal adenocarcinoma. Study conclusions and caveats: Blood had more productive templates and roughly 8-fold more unique clonotypes than tumor.

Surgery without prior neoadjuvant therapy was the treatment of the selected pancreatic ductal adenocarcinoma patients. Assay used: immunoSEQ multiplex PCR; TCRdb lists only in-frame clones, some missing. Of over 100,000 clones listed, nearly 95% were seen once; the top ten hold around 2.9%. Sequencing was performed on PBMCs. This receptor was identified in a human donor with pancreatic ductal adenocarcinoma. The chain joins TRBV7-3 to TRBJ2-2; 7 bases align to TRBD1. The CDR3 sequence: CASSSGQHPGELFF. In DNA, the CDR3 is TGTGCCAGCAGCTCGGGACAGCACCCCGGGGAGCTGTTTTTT.